The present T cell receptor (beta chain) was sequenced within a study of T cells in Graves' hyperthyroidism and ophthalmopathy. Regarding the study as a whole: By a 13 V-J model, ophthalmopathy was set apart from stable hyperthyroidism.

In making diagnoses, clinical symptoms, serum thyroxine and TRAb, thyroid ultrasound and orbital computed tomography were all used. The CDR3 is 14 amino acids. Trimming left V 2 bases short and J 4 bases short, with 10 bases between. Germline V gives CDR1 SGDLS, CDR2 YYNGEE. The sample holds a few counts of this clonotype. Its antigen is unknown. Authors of the study amplified TCR beta CDR3 regions from RNA transcripts. TCR CDR3 underwent first-round RT-PCR with the HTBI primer set. Using its own MiXCR run on the multiplex PCR reads, TCRdb lists one record per CDR3 protein. The sample contains under 600,000 distinct CDR3 sequences, 15% to 20% of which appear only once.

The sequence came from a woman in her thirties or forties with Graves' ophthalmopathy. This chain connects TRBV9 to TRBJ1-3; the D is unclear. The sample taken for sequencing was blood. The CDR3 spells CASSVNDPGNTIYF. CDR3 sequence (DNA): TGTGCCAGCAGCGTTAACGACCCAGGAAACACCATATATTTT.